What follows is one TCR beta chain and its context. Antigen unknown. The data derive from a study of Tregs in tolerant kidney transplant recipients. General observations from the study: Findings come from small patient numbers and require larger validation. The most relevant donor-specific Treg TCRbeta repertoire apparently came from expansion with activated donor B cells.

Unstimulated regulatory T cells (CD4+CD25+CD127-), CD4+CD25- non-regulatory cells, CD4 and CD8 cells were FACS-sorted from thawed PBMCs. Only in-frame clones appear in the TCRdb table, and some are missing; sequencing was by immunoSEQ multiplex PCR. The sample has 240,000 or so clones; about four fifths are singletons. What was sequenced was CD4+ T cells from blood. The clonotype comes from a human donor in good health.

The CDR3 nucleotides are TGCGCCAGCAGCTTGGATCCTAGCGGGAGCGGAGAGACCCAGTACTTC. Translation: CASSLDPSGSGETQYF. This sequence joins TRBV5-1 and TRBJ2-5; 10 bases fit TRBD2. Looked up from germline, CDR1 is SGHRS and CDR2 is YFSETQ. J lost 4 bases, V lost 0 bases, and 6 bases had no gene match. The CDR3 is 16 residues long. The variable domain in full, with the rest retrieved from reference TRBV5-1 and TRBJ2-5, is KAGVTQTPRYLIKTRGQQVTLSCSPISGHRSVSWYQQTPGQGLQFLFEYFSETQRNKGNFPGRFSGRQFSNSRSEMNVSTLELGDSALYLCASSLDPSGSGETQYFGPGTRLLVL.